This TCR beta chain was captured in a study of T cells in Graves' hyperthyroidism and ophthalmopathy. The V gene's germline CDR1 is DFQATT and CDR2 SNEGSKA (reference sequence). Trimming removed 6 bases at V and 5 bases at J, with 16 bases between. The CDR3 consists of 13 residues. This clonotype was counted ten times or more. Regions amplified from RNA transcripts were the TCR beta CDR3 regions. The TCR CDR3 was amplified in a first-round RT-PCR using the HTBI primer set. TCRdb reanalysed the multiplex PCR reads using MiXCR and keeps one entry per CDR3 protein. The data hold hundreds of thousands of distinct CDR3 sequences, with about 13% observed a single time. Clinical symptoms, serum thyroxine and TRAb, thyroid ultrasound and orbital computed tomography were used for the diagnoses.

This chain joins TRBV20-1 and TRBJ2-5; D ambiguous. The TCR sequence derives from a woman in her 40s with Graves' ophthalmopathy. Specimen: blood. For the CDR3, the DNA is TGCAGTGCCGAAGGGCCTCTAAGGGAGACCCAGTACTTC. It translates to CSAEGPLRETQYF.